This T cell receptor beta chain came from a study of blood T cell repertoires in COVID-19 (TCRdb year 2020). Study-level background: The collaborator samples originated in the United States, Italy and Spain and spanned the acute and convalescent phases of COVID-19. A freely available public database, intended as a resource for researchers studying the immune response to SARS-CoV-2, is where the repertoires were released. Deeply sampled blood TCRbeta repertoires from subjects exposed to, actively infected with, or recovered from COVID-19 were included in the dataset. The samples were drawn from two sources: the first 160 participants of the ongoing ImmuneRACE study, and fewer than 1,500 subjects contributed by 6 global collaborators. Sample metadata almost always included a de-identified subject ID, COVID-19 status, age in years and sex. Where available, HLA class I and class II types were obtained from metadata supplied by the sample provider rather than from assay-based typing. The prospective study material was composed of cDNA or gDNA derived from T cells, B-cell-depleted T cells, or PBMCs.

TCRbeta CDR3 regions were amplified from genomic DNA by means of the immunoSEQ Assay, a bias-controlled multiplex PCR. The source study handled its data this way. Within the assay, amplification of reference gene primers was used to estimate how many nucleated cells each sample contained. To quantify the absolute abundance of each unique TCRbeta CDR3 rearrangement, sequence reads were collapsed and filtered. For each sample, productive Simpson clonality was calculated as the square root of Simpson's diversity index over productive rearrangements. TCRdb holds this immuneACCESS table with in-frame rearrangements only. Some clones are missing; in checked studies, unresolved V genes explain under half, and the rest has no known cause. D and trimming come from the DNA, and the V and J calls and clone size come from that table. This sample is represented by about 97,000 clones; 80% to 95% of them were singletons. The leading ten clones occupy less than 2% of the sample.

One collaborating source in Seattle enrolled patients while the patients were actively infected and followed the patients over time throughout the course of disease. Whole blood was collected in K2EDTA tubes by collaborating institutions according to the institutions' own protocols. For TCRbeta analysis, collaborators shipped samples in one of three forms: frozen whole blood, isolated PBMCs, or DNA extracted from either of those sample types. Via the germline V gene (reference sequence), CDR1 is LNHDA and CDR2 SQIVND. V and J lose 5 bases and 3 bases, and a span of 10 bases separates them. The CDR3 spans 13 residues, from the cysteine through the phenylalanine. Here the CDR3 DNA is all that survives: 39 bases in frame from base 1. Points on this clone: The antigen it binds to is not known. Base qualities were left out, and no much larger clone turns up one base away.

Summary of the overall study and its limitations: Clinical and demographic metadata were provided uncurated, with the amount varying by source and participant.

The sequenced material came from peripheral blood. This receptor chain uses TRBV19 and TRBJ1-2; the D gene is perhaps TRBD1, from 6 matching bases. This sequence originates from a woman between 45 and 60 years old with COVID-19, enrolled during active disease. The CDR3 loop reads CASSHREHYGYTF. The nucleotide sequence is TGTGCCAGTAGTCACAGGGAGCACTATGGCTACACCTTC.